The 22 T cell receptor beta chains in this list originate from one sample, sequenced in a study of graft-versus-host responses after intestinal transplantation. Clones were read by immunoSEQ multiplex PCR, and TCRdb kept only the in-frame ones, dropping some. Seen here are approximately 63,000 clones, approximately 94% observed once, and the top ten hold approximately 0.4%. Which antigens these TCRs recognize remains unknown. Sequences were derived from unstimulated CD4+ T cells sorted from spleen or lymph node cells, sampled before transplant. The receptors originated from a human donor who was the organ donor for an intestinal transplant.

The J gene is TRBJ2-3, the V gene TRBV19; no clear D gene. V lost 4 bases, J lost 1 base, and 15 bases lay in between. CDR1 LNHDA and CDR2 SQIVND come from the germline V gene (reference sequence). The CDR3 length is 16 residues. The DNA for the CDR3 is TGTGCCAGTAGTACCGGCCGACTCGCGGGCACAGATACGCAGTATTTT. This codes for CASSTGRLAGTDTQYF.

V is TRBV19 and J is TRBJ2-3; TRBD2 matches 11 bases. Germline-derived CDR1 and CDR2 are LNHDA and SQIVND (reference sequence). CDR3 length equals 16 residues. V trimming: 3 bases; J trimming: 1 base; junction bases outside the gene matches: 3. DNA for the CDR3: TGTGCCAGTAGTATTCCGGGACTAGCGGGCACAGATACGCAGTATTTT. Translated: CASSIPGLAGTDTQYF.

The rearrangement joins TRBV25-1 to TRBJ2-1; 16 bases match TRBD2. CDR1 and CDR2 from the germline V gene are MGHDK and SYGVNS. The CDR3 has 18 residues. V lost 9 bases, J lost 10 bases, and 18 bases stayed unmatched. In DNA, the CDR3 is TGTGCCAGTACGCGCCGCCCGGGACTAGCGGGGGGGGTGGGGGAGCAGTTCTTC. Its protein product is CASTRRPGLAGGVGEQFF.

This rearrangement joins TRBV5-6 to TRBJ2-2; no clear D. Germline loops: CDR1 SGHDT, CDR2 YYEEEE. The CDR3 runs 15 residues. The V end was cut by 2 bases, the J end by 2 bases, with 10 bases between. CDR3 residues: CASSFLGYNTGELFF. The CDR3 DNA reads TGTGCCAGCAGCTTTTTAGGTTACAACACCGGGGAGCTGTTTTTT.

The rearrangement links TRBV5-1 to TRBJ2-7; a weak D match, TRBD1 (5 bases). CDR1 and CDR2 (germline): SGHRS, YFSETQ. The V and J ends lost 0 bases and 2 bases respectively, with 6 bases between them. This CDR3 contains 13 residues. This CDR3 reads CASSLAGPYEQYF. CDR3 in DNA: TGCGCCAGCAGCTTGGCAGGGCCCTACGAGCAGTACTTC. The full variable domain, its missing parts supplied by reference TRBV5-1 and TRBJ2-7, is KAGVTQTPRYLIKTRGQQVTLSCSPISGHRSVSWYQQTPGQGLQFLFEYFSETQRNKGNFPGRFSGRQFSNSRSEMNVSTLELGDSALYLCASSLAGPYEQYFGPGTRLTVT.

This chain connects TRBV12-5 to TRBJ1-2, with a weak D call TRBD1 (5 bases). The V end lost 0 bases, the J end lost 3 bases, and 11 bases lay between the germline ends. This CDR3 is 15 amino acids long. The germline gives CDR1 LGHNT, CDR2 FRNRAP. CDR3 coding DNA: TGTGCTAGTGGTTTGGTACGGGGGGTAGACTATGGCTACACCTTC. Translating gives CASGLVRGVDYGYTF.

V is TRBV7-8 and J is TRBJ2-5; TRBD2 matches 11 bases. Trimming took 0 bases from V and 5 from J; bases not matched to a gene: 11. Germline V lookup: CDR1 SGHVS, CDR2 FQNEAQ. The CDR3 totals 18 residues. CDR3 region: CASSLARVAGGPGETQYF. DNA for the CDR3: TGTGCCAGCAGCTTAGCGCGGGTAGCGGGGGGGCCAGGGGAGACCCAGTACTTC.

The gene calls are TRBV5-4 and TRBJ2-5; 9 nucleotides match TRBD1. V was pared by 2 bases and J by 3 bases, with 5 bases of the junction left unmatched. CDR1 is SGHNT and CDR2 is YYREEE in the germline V gene (reference sequence). The CDR3 covers 15 residues. The CDR3 loop reads CASSFGTGREETQYF. CDR3 nucleotide sequence: TGTGCCAGCAGCTTCGGGACAGGGAGAGAAGAGACCCAGTACTTC.

V and J are TRBV18 and TRBJ2-2, with 10 positions matching TRBD2. After removal of 3 bases from V and 2 bases from J, the junction contained 6 bases not matched to a gene. From germline, CDR1 is KGHSH and CDR2 LQKENI. This CDR3 comprises 17 residues. The CDR3 reads CASSPFRTSGNTGELFF. The CDR3 coding sequence is TGTGCCAGCTCACCGTTCCGGACTAGCGGAAACACCGGGGAGCTGTTTTTT.

Regarding this clone: Germline is not matched at one junction end, which may reflect a read error. The chain is built from TRBV27 and TRBJ2-7; 8 nucleotides match TRBD1. The length of the CDR3 is 14 residues. In germline, CDR1 is MNHEY, CDR2 SMNVEV (reference sequence). CDR3 residues: CASSLNVPGGEQCF. The DNA of the CDR3 is TGTGCCAGCAGTTTGAATGTTCCAGGGGGCGAGCAGTGCTTC.

The V and J genes are TRBV6-1 and TRBJ1-1; 8 bases are a match to TRBD1. This CDR3 region has 15 residues. The germline CDR1 and CDR2 sequences are MNHNS and SASEGT. Unmatched junction bases numbered 9, after V lost 8 bases and J lost 1 base. CDR3 bases: TGTGCCAGCGATTTAACAGGGGGAGGGAACACTGAAGCTTTCTTT. It is translated as CASDLTGGGNTEAFF.

J is TRBJ2-3 and V is TRBV7-3, with 7 bases matching TRBD2. The germline gives CDR1 SGHTA, CDR2 FQGTGA. The CDR3 runs 14 residues. V was pared by 5 bases and J by 4 bases, with 6 bases of the junction left unmatched. In DNA, the CDR3 is TGTGCCAGCAGCGTCGGACTAGAGTCAGATACGCAGTATTTT. The encoded protein is CASSVGLESDTQYF. Full variable domain (outside the CDR3, taken from reference TRBV7-3 and TRBJ2-3): GAGVSQTPSNKVTEKGKYVELRCDPISGHTALYWYRQSLGQGPEFLIYFQGTGAADDSGLPNDRFFAVRPEGSVSTLKIQRTERGDSAVYLCASSVGLESDTQYFGPGTRLTVL.

The chain recombines TRBV7-3 with TRBJ1-6; no reliable D call. Germline V gene lookup returns CDR1 SGHTA and CDR2 FQGTGA. The CDR3 contains 16 residues. Trimming removed 4 bases at V and 9 bases at J, with 19 bases between. CDR3 sequence reads: CASSSPPGISGSPLHF. The CDR3 DNA follows: TGTGCCAGCAGCTCCCCCCCCGGGATATCAGGTTCACCCCTCCACTTT. Complete variable domain (other parts from reference TRBV7-3 and TRBJ1-6): GAGVSQTPSNKVTEKGKYVELRCDPISGHTALYWYRQSLGQGPEFLIYFQGTGAADDSGLPNDRFFAVRPEGSVSTLKIQRTERGDSAVYLCASSSPPGISGSPLHFGNGTRLTVT.

This rearrangement joins TRBV5-1 to TRBJ2-5, with TRBD2 matching over 9 bases. Trimming took 2 bases from V and 3 from J; bases not matched to a gene: 8. Germline-derived CDR1 and CDR2 are SGHRS and YFSETQ. The CDR3 is made up of 16 amino acids. The chain's CDR3 is CASSFGASGAKETQYF. The CDR3 DNA is TGCGCCAGCAGCTTCGGAGCTAGCGGGGCGAAAGAGACCCAGTACTTC.

The chain recombines TRBV4-3 with TRBJ2-7, with 9 positions matching TRBD2. The J segment lost 6 bases and the V segment lost 0 bases, leaving 6 bases of the junction unmatched. The CDR3 covers 15 residues. Germline values: CDR1 LGHNA, CDR2 YSLEER. The DNA for the CDR3 is TGCGCCAGCAGCCAAGATTCGCGGGGGGGCATCGAGCAGTACTTC. It specifies CASSQDSRGGIEQYF.

The chain uses TRBV21-1 and TRBJ2-3; the table's D call TRBD1 went unverified against the DNA. TRBV21-1 is designated a pseudogene. The CDR3 runs to 17 residues. The CDR3 reads CASSKVRRDSLTDTQYF. The CDR3 coding sequence is TGTGCCAGCAGCAAAGTCCGAAGGGACAGTCTCACAGATACGCAGTATTTT.

The chain carries TRBV4-1 and TRBJ2-2; unclear D gene. The CDR3 runs to 14 residues. The V and J ends lost 1 base and 1 base respectively, with 4 bases between them. Per the germline V gene, CDR1 is MGHRA and CDR2 is YSYEKL. Written as DNA, the CDR3 is TGCGCCAGCAGCCAAGGCCAGAACACCGGGGAGCTGTTTTTT. It specifies CASSQGQNTGELFF.

The V and J genes are TRBV9 and TRBJ1-2; the D is unclear. This CDR3 has 15 residues. Per germline, CDR1 SGDLS and CDR2 YYNGEE. Trimming removed 0 bases from V and 4 bases from J, with 13 bases in between. As DNA, the CDR3 is TGTGCCAGCAGCGTAGGCTGGTCGGGCCCCTATGGCTACACCTTC. Its translation is CASSVGWSGPYGYTF. Combining the CDR3 with reference TRBV9 and TRBJ1-2 gives the whole variable domain DSGVTQTPKHLITATGQRVTLRCSPRSGDLSVYWYQQSLDQGLQFLIQYYNGEERAKGNILERFSAQQFPDLHSELNLSSLELGDSALYFCASSVGWSGPYGYTFGSGTRLTVV.

The V call is TRBV6-6, the J call TRBJ1-1; D gene uncertain. This CDR3 is 12 amino acids long. CDR1 and CDR2 (germline): MNHNY, SVGAGI (reference sequence). With 2 bases removed from V and 3 bases from J, the gap between germline ends came to 4 bases. The DNA for the CDR3 is TGTGCCAGCAGTTACGGTGACACTGAAGCTTTCTTT. Amino acid sequence: CASSYGDTEAFF.

The genes are TRBV5-4 and TRBJ2-1; maybe TRBD2 (7 bases). Germline V CDR1 and CDR2: SGHNT, YYREEE (reference sequence). The CDR3 contains 16 residues. The V end was cut by 5 bases, the J end by 0 bases, with 15 bases between. This CDR3 is CASRRRGGSSYNEQFF. The CDR3 region has the DNA TGTGCCAGCAGACGACGCGGGGGCAGCTCCTACAATGAGCAGTTCTTC.

The chain links TRBV10-3 to TRBJ2-5; TRBD2 matches at 14 bases. J gave up 11 bases and V 4 bases, and 12 bases lay outside the gene matches. CDR1 is ENHRY, CDR2 SYGVKD, per germline. CDR3 length: 16 amino acids. DNA of the CDR3: TGTGCCATCAGTGGGACTAGCGGGGGGCCCCCCCTTGAGCAGTACTTC. As protein: CAISGTSGGPPLEQYF.

This chain links TRBV10-3 with TRBJ2-2; D may be TRBD1 or TRBD2 (5 bases each). Deletions cut 4 bases from V and 2 bases from J, with 17 bases between. The length of the CDR3 is 17 residues. CDR1 is ENHRY and CDR2 is SYGVKD in the germline V gene. This chain's CDR3 is CAISGRRGRSNTGELFF. CDR3 sequence (DNA): TGTGCCATCAGTGGGCGCCGGGGACGCTCTAACACCGGGGAGCTGTTTTTT.